Sequencing of this TCR beta chain was carried out in a study of T cell responses to AZD1222 COVID-19 vaccine. Overall study findings and caveats: Every sample of the repertoires postdated the peak T cell response. Rises in breadth and depth of Spike-specific TCRs came after two AZD1222 doses. Most donors were white British, females outnumbered males, and clonal diversity was possibly underestimated. Reportedly, close to half of spike-specific TCRs are directed against unmutated variant regions.

Data came from immunoSEQ multiplex PCR; TCRdb stores just in-frame clones and leaves some out. The sample contains some 130,000 clones, more than 85% of which appear only once. The CDR3 has 17 residues. The J segment lost 1 base and the V segment lost 4 bases, leaving 12 bases of the junction unmatched. The germline gives CDR1 LNHDA, CDR2 SQIVND (reference sequence). With regard to this clone: Its specificity is unknown.

The chain links TRBV19 to TRBJ1-1, with TRBD1 identical over 7 bases. The TCR comes from an adult in good health. The sequencing used peripheral blood, collected on day 0 of AZD1222 vaccination. CDR3 residues: CASSTSTGRSRNTEAFF. The CDR3 nucleotides read TGTGCCAGTAGTACATCGACAGGGAGGTCCAGGAACACTGAAGCTTTCTTT.